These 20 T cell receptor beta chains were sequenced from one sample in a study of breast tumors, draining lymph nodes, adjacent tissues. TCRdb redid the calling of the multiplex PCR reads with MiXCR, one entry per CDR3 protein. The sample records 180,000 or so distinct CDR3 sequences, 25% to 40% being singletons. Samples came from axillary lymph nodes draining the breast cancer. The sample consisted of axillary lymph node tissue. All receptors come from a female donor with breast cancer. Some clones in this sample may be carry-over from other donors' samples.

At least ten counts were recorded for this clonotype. The CDR3 DNA sequence: TGTGCCAGTAGGTGGGACACATACACCGGGGAGCTGTTTTTT. This codes for CASRWDTYTGELFF. The chain is built from TRBV19 and TRBJ2-2; TRBD1 is a possible D gene (6 bases). The length of the CDR3 is 14 residues. Trimming shortened V by 6 bases and J by 3 bases, and 11 bases separated the two germline ends. CDR1 and CDR2 (germline): LNHDA, SQIVND (reference sequence).

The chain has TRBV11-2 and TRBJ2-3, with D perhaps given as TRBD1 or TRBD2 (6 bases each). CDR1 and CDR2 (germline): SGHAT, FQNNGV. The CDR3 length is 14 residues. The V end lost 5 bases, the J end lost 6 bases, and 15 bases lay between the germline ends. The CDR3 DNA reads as TGTGCCAGCAGCAACCGGGGGCGAGGGGATACGCAGTATTTT. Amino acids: CASSNRGRGDTQYF.

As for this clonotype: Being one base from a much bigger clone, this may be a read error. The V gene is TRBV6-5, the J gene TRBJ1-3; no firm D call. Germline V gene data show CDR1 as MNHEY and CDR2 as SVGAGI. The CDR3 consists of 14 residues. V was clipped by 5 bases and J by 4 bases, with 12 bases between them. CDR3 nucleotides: TGTGCCAGCAGTCACTTCGGGAACGGAAACACCATATATTTT. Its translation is CASSHFGNGNTIYF.

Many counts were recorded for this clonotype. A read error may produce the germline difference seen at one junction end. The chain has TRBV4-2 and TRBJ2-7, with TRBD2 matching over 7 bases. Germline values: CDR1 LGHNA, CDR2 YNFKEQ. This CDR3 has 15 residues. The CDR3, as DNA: TGTGCCAGCAGCCAACCAGCGGGACCCTCCAACGAGCAGTACTTC. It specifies CASSQPAGPSNEQYF.

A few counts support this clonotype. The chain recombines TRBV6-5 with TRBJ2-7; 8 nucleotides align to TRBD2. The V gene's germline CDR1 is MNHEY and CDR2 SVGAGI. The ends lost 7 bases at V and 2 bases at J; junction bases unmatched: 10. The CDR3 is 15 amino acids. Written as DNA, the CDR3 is TGTGCCAGCAACCCGCGGGGGGCGCTTCCCTACGAGCAGTACTTC. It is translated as CASNPRGALPYEQYF.

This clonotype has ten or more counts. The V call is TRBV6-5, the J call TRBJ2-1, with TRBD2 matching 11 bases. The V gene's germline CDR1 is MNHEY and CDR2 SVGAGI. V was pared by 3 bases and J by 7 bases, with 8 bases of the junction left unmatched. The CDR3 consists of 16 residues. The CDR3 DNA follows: TGTGCCAGCAGTTATTTAGCGGGAGGGCCTCGGAATGAGCAGTTCTTC. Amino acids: CASSYLAGGPRNEQFF.

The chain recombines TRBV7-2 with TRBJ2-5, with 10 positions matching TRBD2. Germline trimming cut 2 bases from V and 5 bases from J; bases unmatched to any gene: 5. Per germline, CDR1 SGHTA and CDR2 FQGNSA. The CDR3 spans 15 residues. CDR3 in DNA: TGTGCCAGCAGCTTAAGCGGGAGGGCCGGGGAGACCCAGTACTTC. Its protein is CASSLSGRAGETQYF.

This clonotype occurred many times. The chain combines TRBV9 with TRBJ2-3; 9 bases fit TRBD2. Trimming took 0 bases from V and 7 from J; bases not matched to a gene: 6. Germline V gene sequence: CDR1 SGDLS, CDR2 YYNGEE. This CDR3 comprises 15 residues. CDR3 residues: CASSVATSGQYTQYF. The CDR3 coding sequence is TGTGCCAGCAGCGTAGCTACTAGCGGGCAATATACGCAGTATTTT.

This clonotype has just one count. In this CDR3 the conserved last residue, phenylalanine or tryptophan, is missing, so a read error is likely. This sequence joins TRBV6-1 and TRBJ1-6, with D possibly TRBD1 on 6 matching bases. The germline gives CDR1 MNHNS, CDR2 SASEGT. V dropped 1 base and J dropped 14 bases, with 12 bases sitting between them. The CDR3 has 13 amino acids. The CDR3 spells CASSEGWTVALHL. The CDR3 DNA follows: TGTGCCAGCAGTGAAGGGTGGACAGTAGCCCTCCACCTT.

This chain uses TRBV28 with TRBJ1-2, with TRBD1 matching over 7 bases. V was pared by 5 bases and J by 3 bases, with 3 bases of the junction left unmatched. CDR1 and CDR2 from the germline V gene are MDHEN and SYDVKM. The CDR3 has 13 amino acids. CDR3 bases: TGTGCCAGCAGTGACAGGGTCGACTATGGCTACACCTTC. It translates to CASSDRVDYGYTF.

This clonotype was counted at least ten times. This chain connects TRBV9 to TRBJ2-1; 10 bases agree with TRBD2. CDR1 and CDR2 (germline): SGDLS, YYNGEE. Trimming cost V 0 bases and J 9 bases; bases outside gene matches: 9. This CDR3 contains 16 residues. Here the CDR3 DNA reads TGTGCCAGCAGCGTAGTGGCTAGCGGGGGAAGGTCTGAGCAGTTCTTC. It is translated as CASSVVASGGRSEQFF. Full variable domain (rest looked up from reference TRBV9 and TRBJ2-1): DSGVTQTPKHLITATGQRVTLRCSPRSGDLSVYWYQQSLDQGLQFLIQYYNGEERAKGNILERFSAQQFPDLHSELNLSSLELGDSALYFCASSVVASGGRSEQFFGPGTRLTVL.

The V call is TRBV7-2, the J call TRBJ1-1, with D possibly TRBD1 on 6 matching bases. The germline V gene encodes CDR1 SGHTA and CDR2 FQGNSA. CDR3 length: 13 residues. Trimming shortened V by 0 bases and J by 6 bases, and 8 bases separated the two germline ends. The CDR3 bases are TGTGCCAGCAGCTTAGCCTCAGGGGCTGAAGCTTTCTTT. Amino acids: CASSLASGAEAFF.

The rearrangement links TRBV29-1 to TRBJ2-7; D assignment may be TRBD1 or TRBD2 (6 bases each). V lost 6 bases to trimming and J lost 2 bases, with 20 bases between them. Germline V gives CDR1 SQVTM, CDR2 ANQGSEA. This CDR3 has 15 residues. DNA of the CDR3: TGCAGCGTGTGCCCGGGGTCGGGGGCAGCCTACGAGCAGTACTTC. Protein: CSVCPGSGAAYEQYF.

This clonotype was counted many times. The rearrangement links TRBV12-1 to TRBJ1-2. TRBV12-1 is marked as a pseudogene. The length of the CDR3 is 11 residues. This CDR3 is CATRGGYGYTF. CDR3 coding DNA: TGTGCCACCAGGGGTGGCTATGGCTACACCTTC.

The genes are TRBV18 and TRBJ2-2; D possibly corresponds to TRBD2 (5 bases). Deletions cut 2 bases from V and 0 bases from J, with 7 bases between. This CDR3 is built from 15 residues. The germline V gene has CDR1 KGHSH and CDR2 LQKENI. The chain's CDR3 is CASSPDYSNTGELFF. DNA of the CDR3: TGTGCCAGCTCACCAGACTATTCGAACACCGGGGAGCTGTTTTTT.

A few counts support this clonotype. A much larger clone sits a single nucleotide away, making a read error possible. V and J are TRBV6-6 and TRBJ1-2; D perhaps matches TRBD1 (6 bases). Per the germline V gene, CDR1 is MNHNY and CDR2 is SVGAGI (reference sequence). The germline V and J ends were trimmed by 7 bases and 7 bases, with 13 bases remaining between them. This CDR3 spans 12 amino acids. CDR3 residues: CASTPQGLGYTF. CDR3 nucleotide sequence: TGTGCCAGCACGCCACAGGGACTTGGCTACACCTTC.

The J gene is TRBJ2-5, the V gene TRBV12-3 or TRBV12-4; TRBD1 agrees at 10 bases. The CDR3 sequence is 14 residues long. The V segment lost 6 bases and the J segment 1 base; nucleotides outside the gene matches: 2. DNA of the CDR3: TGTGCCAGCAGCAGGGACAGGGGCCAAGAGACCCAGTACTTC. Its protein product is CASSRDRGQETQYF.

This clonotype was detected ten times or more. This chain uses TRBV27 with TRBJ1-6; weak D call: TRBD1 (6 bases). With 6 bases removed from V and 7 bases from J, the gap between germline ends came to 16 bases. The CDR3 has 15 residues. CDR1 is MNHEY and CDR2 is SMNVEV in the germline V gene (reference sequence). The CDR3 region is CASSIPGQPNSPLHF. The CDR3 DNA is TGTGCCAGCAGCATCCCGGGACAACCCAATTCACCCCTCCACTTT.

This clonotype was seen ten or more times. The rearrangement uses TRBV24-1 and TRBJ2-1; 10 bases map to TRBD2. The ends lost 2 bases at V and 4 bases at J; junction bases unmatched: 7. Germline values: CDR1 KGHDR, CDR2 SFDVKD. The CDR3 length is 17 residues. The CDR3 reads CATSDYHSGGPYNEQFF. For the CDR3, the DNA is TGTGCCACCAGTGATTACCATAGCGGGGGGCCTTACAATGAGCAGTTCTTC.

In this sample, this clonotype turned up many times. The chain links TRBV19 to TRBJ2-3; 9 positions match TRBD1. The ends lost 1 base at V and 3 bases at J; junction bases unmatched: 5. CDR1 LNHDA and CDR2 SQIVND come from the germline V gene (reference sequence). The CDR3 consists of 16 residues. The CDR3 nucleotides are TGTGCCAGTAGTATAGGAGGGACAGGGATGACAGATACGCAGTATTTT. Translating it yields CASSIGGTGMTDTQYF.